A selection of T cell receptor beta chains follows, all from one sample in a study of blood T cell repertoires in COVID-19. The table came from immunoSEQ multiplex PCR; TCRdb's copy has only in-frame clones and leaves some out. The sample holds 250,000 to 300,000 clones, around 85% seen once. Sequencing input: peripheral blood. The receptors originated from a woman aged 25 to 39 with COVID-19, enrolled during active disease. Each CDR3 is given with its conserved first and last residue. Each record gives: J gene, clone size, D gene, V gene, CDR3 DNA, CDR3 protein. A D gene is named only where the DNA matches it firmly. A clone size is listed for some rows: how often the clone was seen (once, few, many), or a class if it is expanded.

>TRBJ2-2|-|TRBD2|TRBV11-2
TGTGCCAGCAGCCAAGTAAGGCCCGGGAGGCCCGGGGAGCTGTTTTTT
CASSQVRPGRPGELFF
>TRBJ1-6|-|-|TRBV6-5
TGTGCCAGCAGTTACTCGGGCAGGGTAGACTCACCCCTCCACTTT
CASSYSGRVDSPLHF
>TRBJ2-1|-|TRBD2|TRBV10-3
TGTGCCATCAGTAAACCGCTAGCGGCTCGGGGGGATGAGCAGTTCTTC
CAISKPLAARGDEQFF
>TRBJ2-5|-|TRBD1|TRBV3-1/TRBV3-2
TGTGCCAGCAGCCAAGGGGACAGACAAGAGACCCAGTACTTC
CASSQGDRQETQYF
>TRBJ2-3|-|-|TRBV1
TGCACCAGCAGCCAAAAGCTCAGGTTAAGCACAGATACGCAGTATTTT
CTSSQKLRLSTDTQYF
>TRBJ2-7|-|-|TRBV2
TGTGCCAGCATCGACCTAGACAGTCTTTCTTACGAGCAGTACTTC
CASIDLDSLSYEQYF
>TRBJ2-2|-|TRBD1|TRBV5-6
TGTGCCAGCAGCTTGGTGCGGTCAGGGGGCGACACCGGGGAGCTGTTTTTT
CASSLVRSGGDTGELFF
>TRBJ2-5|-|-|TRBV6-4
TGTGCTGGGGGCCCTATGTACCAAGAGACCCAGTACTTC
CAGGPMYQETQYF
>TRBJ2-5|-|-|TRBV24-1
TGTGCCACCAGTGACCGCGGGACCCAAGAGACCCAGTACTTC
CATSDRGTQETQYF
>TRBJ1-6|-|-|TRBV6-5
TGTGCCAGCAGTTACTCGATCAGGGCTAATTCACCCCTCCACTTT
CASSYSIRANSPLHF
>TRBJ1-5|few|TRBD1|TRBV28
TGTGCCAGCAGTTCCAGACAGGGAATAAGAGGTCAGCCCCAGCATTTT
CASSSRQGIRGQPQHF
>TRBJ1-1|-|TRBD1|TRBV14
TGTGCCAGCAGCTTCTGGACAGGGGGCACTGAAGCTTTCTTT
CASSFWTGGTEAFF
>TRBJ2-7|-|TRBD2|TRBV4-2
TGTGCCAGCAGCCGGGGGACTAGCGGCTCCTACGAGCAGTACTTC
CASSRGTSGSYEQYF
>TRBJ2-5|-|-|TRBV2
TGTGCCAGCAGTGACAGACTCATCCAAGAGACCCAGTACTTC
CASSDRLIQETQYF
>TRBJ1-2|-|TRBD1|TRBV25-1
TGTGCCAGCAGGTTGACAGGGGGCCTTGGCTACACCTTC
CASRLTGGLGYTF
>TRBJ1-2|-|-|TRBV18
TGTGCCAGCTCACAGGACAGATATGGCTACACCTTC
CASSQDRYGYTF
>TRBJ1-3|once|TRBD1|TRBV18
TGTGCCAGCTCAGGCTACAGGGGGTCTGGAAACACCATATATTTT
CASSGYRGSGNTIYF
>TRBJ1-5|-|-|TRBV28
TGTGCCAGCAGTTTAGCGCAATATAGCAATCAGCCCCAGCATTTT
CASSLAQYSNQPQHF
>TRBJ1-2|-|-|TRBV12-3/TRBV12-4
TGTGCCAGCAGTAGAAGCCGCTATGGCTACACCTTC
CASSRSRYGYTF
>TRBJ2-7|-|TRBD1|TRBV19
TGTGCCAGTAGTACGGCAGGGGGCGGATTTTCCTACGAGCAGTACTTC
CASSTAGGGFSYEQYF
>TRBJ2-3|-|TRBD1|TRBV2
TGTGCCAGTTTTACCGGGACAGGCCTGATCCCCCGGTTAATCCATTTT
CASFTGTGLIPRLIHF
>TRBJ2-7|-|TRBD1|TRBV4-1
TGCGCCAGCAGCCCTACCTGGACAGGGATAAGGTCCTACGAGCAGTACTTC
CASSPTWTGIRSYEQYF
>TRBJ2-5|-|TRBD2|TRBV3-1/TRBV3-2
TGTGCCAGCAGCCCTTTATTGGCGGGGGTAGGGGAGACCCAGTACTTC
CASSPLLAGVGETQYF
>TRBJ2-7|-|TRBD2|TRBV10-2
TGCGCCAGCAGTGAAACGGGGGGAACCTACGAGCAGTACTTC
CASSETGGTYEQYF
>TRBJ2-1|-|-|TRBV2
TGTGCCAGCAGTGAGCAGGGCAGGAGATACAATGAGCAGTTCTTC
CASSEQGRRYNEQFF
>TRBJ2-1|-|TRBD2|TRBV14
TGTGCCAGCAGCCTCTCACCGGGGGGGTCCTACAATGAGCAGTTCTTC
CASSLSPGGSYNEQFF
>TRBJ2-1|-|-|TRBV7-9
TGTGCCAGCAGCCCTCCCGGTGGGGGGACCCATGAGCAGTTCTTC
CASSPPGGGTHEQFF
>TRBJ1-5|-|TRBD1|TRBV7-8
TGTGCCAGCAGCTTAGAACAGGGGGGCAATCAGCCCCAGCATTTT
CASSLEQGGNQPQHF
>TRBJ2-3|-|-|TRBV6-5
TGTGCCAGCAGTCGACAGATAATCACAGATACGCAGTATTTT
CASSRQIITDTQYF